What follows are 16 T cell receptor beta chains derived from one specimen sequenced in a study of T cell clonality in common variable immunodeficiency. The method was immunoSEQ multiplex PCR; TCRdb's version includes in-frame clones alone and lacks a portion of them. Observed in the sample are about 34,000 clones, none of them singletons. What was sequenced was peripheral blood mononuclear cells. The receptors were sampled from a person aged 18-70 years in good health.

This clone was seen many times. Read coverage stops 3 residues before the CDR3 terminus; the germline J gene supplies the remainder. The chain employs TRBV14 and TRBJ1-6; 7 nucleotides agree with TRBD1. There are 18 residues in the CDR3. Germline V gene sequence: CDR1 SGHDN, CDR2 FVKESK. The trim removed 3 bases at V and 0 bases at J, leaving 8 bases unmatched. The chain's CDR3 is CASSQKTGRSSYNSPLHF. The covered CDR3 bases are TGTGCCAGCAGCCAGAAGACAGGGCGTAGCTCCTATAATTCACCC.

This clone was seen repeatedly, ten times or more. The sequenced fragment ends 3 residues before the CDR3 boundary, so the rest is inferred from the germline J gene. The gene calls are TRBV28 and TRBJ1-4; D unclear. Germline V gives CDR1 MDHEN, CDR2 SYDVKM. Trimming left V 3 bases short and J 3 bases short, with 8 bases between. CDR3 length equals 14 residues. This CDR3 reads CASSLRGPNEKLFF. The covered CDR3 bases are TGTGCCAGCAGTTTGCGAGGGCCTAATGAAAAA.

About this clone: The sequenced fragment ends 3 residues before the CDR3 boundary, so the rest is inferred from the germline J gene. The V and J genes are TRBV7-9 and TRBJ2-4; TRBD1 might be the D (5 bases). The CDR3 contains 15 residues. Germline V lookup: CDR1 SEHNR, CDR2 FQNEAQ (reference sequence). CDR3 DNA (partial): TGTGCCAGCAGCTTAGATCTCAGGGCTAACTATGGT. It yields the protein CASSLDLRANYG. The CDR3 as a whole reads CASSLDLRANYGQYF.

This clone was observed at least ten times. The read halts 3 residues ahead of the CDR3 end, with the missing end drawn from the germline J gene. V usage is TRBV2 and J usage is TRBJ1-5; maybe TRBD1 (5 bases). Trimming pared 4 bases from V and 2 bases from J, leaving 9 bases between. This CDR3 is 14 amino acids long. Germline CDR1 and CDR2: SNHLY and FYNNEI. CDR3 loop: CASSVLQGNQPQHF. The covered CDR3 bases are TGTGCCAGCAGTGTTTTACAGGGCAATCAGCCC.

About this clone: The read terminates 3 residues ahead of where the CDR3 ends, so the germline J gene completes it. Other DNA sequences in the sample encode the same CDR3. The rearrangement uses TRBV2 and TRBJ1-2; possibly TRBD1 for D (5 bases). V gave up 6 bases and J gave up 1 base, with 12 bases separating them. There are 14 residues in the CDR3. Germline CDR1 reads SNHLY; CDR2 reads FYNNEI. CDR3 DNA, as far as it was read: TGTGCCAGCAGCGTTAACAGGAATAACTATGGC. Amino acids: CASSVNRNNYG. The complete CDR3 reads CASSVNRNNYGYTF. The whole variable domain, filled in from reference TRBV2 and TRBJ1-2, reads EPEVTQTPSHQVTQMGQEVILRCVPISNHLYFYWYRQILGQKVEFLVSFYNNEISEKSEIFDDQFSVERPDGSNFTLKIRSTKLEDSAMYFCASSVNRNNYGYTFGSGTRLTVV.

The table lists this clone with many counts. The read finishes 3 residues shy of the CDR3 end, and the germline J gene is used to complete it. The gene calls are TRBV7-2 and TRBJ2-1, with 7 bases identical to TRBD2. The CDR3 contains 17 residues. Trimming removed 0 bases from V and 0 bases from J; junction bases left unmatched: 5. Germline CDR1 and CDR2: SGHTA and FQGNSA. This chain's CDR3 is CASSLALGLSSYNEQFF. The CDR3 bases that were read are TGTGCCAGCAGCTTAGCGTTGGGACTAAGCTCCTACAATGAG.

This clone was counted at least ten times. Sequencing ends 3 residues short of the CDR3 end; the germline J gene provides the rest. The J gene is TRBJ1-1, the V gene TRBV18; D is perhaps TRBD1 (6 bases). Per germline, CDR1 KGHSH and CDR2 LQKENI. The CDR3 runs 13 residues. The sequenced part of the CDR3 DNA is TGTGCCAGCTCACCACTACAGGGTTCCGAA. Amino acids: CASSPLQGSE. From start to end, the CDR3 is CASSPLQGSEAFF.

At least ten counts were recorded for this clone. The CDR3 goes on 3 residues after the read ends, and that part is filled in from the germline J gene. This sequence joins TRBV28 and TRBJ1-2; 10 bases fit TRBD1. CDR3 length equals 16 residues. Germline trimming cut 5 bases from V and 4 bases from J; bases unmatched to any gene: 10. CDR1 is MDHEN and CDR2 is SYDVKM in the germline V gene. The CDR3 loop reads CASSHFRQGAFYGYTF. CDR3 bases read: TGTGCCAGCAGTCACTTTCGACAGGGGGCCTTCTATGGC.

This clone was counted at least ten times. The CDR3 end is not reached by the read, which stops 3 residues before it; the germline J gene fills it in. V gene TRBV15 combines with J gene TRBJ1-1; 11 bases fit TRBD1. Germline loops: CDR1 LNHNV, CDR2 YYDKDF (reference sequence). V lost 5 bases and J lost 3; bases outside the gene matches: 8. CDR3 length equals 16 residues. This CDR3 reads CATSRGTGQGDTEAFF. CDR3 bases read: TGTGCCACCAGCCGAGGGACGGGACAGGGGGACACTGAA.

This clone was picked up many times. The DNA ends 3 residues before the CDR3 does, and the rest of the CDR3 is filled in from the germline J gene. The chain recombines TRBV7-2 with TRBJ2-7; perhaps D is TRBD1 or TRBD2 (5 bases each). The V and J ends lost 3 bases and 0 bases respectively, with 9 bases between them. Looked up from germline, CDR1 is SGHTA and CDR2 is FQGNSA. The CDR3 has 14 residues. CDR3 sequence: CASSLEDTSYEQYF. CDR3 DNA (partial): TGTGCCAGCAGCTTGGAGGACACCTCCTACGAG.

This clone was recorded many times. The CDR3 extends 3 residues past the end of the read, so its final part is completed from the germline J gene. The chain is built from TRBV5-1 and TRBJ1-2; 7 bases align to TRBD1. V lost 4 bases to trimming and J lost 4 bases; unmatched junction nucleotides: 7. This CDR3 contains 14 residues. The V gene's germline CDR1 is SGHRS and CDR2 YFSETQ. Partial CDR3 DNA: TGCGCCAGCAGCGCCACAGGGGCGGTCTATGGC. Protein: CASSATGAVYG. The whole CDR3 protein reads CASSATGAVYGYTF.

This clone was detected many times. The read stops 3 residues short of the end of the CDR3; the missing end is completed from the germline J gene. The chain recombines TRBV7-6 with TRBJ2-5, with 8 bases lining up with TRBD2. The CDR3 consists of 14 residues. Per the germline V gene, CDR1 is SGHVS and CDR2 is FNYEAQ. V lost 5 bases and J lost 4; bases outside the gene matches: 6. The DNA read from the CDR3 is TGTGCCAGCAGCCCGAGCGGGAGTGGAGAGACC. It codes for CASSPSGSGET. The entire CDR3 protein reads CASSPSGSGETQYF.

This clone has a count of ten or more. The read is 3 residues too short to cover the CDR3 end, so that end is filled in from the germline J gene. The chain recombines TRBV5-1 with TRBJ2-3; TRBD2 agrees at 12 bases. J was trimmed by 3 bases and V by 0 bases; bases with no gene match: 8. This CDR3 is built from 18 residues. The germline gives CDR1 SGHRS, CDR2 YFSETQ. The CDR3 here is CASSLESSGRARTDTQYF. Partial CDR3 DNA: TGCGCCAGCAGCTTGGAGTCTAGCGGGAGGGCCCGTACAGATACG.

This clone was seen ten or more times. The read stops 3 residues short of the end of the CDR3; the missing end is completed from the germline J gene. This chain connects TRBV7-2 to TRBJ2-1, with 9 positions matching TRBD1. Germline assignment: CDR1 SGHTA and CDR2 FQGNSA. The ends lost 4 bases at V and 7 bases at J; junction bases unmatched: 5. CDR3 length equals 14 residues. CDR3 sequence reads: CASSWGQGGNEQFF. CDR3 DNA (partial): TGTGCCAGCAGCTGGGGACAGGGAGGGAATGAG. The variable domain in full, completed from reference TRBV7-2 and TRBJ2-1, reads GAGVSQSPSNKVTEKGKDVELRCDPISGHTALYWYRQSLGQGLEFLIYFQGNSAPDKSGLPSDRFSAERTGGSVSTLTIQRTQQEDSAVYLCASSWGQGGNEQFFGPGTRLTVL.

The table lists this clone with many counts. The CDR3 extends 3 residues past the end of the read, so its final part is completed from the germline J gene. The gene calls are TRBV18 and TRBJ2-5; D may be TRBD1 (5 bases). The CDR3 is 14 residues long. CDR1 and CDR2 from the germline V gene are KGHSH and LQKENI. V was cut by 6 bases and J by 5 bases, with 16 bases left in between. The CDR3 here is CASSLTGSAETQYF. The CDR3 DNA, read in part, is TGTGCCAGCTCCCTAACAGGTTCCGCGGAGACC.

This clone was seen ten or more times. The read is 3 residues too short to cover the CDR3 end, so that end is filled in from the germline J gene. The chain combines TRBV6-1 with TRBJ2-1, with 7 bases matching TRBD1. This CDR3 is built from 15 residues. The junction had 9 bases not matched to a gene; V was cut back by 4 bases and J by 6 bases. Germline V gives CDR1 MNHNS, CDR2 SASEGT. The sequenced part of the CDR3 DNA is TGTGCCAGCAGTGCTGGTCCGGGACAGATCAATGAG. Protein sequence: CASSAGPGQINE. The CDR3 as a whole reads CASSAGPGQINEQFF.